Listed below are T cell receptor beta chains from one sample, sequenced in a study of blood T cells in healthy people across ages. In TCRdb, the 5' RACE reads were re-called with MiXCR into one record per CDR3 protein. This table holds about 1,500,000 distinct CDR3 sequences, about 43% found once. Sequencing used blood. These receptors all stem from a woman younger than 30 in good health. Each CDR3 is given with its conserved first and last residue. The D gene is left open where the match is weak. A row's size may be missing; if present it is once, few, many or a size class.

few	TRBV5-1	TRBJ2-6	NA	11	TGCGCCAGCAGCTTGAACAACGTCCTGACTTTC	CASSLNNVLTF
NA	TRBV9	TRBJ2-1	TRBD1	15	TGTGCCAGCAGCGTAGCCGGGACAGGGCTCAATGAGCAGTTCTTC	CASSVAGTGLNEQFF
NA	TRBV5-5	TRBJ1-4	NA	13	TGTGCCAGCAGTATGGGGGCAGCTGAAAAACTGTTTTTT	CASSMGAAEKLFF
NA	TRBV29-1	TRBJ1-1	NA	13	TGCAGCGTTGAAGATGTCGGTTCAGCTACAGCTTTCTTT	CSVEDVGSATAFF
NA	TRBV6-2/TRBV6-3	TRBJ1-5	NA	14	TGTGCCAGCAGTTATGGGAGAAAGAATCAGCCCCAGCATTTT	CASSYGRKNQPQHF
NA	TRBV9	TRBJ2-3	TRBD2	18	TGTGCCAGCAGCGTAGGGACTAGCGGGGGGCCCCTGACAGATACGCAGTATTTT	CASSVGTSGGPLTDTQYF
few	TRBV6-1	TRBJ1-2	NA	13	TGTGCCAGCGAAGATGGAGGGCGCTATGGCTACACCTTC	CASEDGGRYGYTF
many	TRBV10-3	TRBJ2-1	NA	13	TGTGCCATCAGGAGTCAAGAGGGCAATGAGCAGTTCTTC	CAIRSQEGNEQFF
many	TRBV5-6	TRBJ2-1	TRBD2	15	TGTGCCAGCAGCTTGGTCGCGGGGGGGGCCAATGAGCAGTTCTTC	CASSLVAGGANEQFF
NA	TRBV20-1	TRBJ1-1	NA	14	TGCAGTGCTACCGGGACATGGAAGAACACTGAAGCTTTCTTT	CSATGTWKNTEAFF
NA	TRBV12-3/TRBV12-4	TRBJ2-7	TRBD2	12	TGTGCCAGCAGTCCCCCAGCGGGGCTCCAGTACTTC	CASSPPAGLQYF
NA	TRBV2	TRBJ1-5	NA	15	TGTGCCAGCAGTGAAGTGGGGATCGACAATCAGCCCCAGCATTTT	CASSEVGIDNQPQHF
NA	TRBV4-2	TRBJ2-3	TRBD2	19	TGTGCCAGCAGCCAAGATTCTCCGGGACTAGCGGGAGGTACAGATACGCAGTATTTT	CASSQDSPGLAGGTDTQYF
NA	TRBV15	TRBJ2-7	NA	15	TGTGCCACCAGCCTCCGGGCTAGCTGGCTCTCCGAGCAGTACTTC	CATSLRASWLSEQYF
NA	TRBV25-1	TRBJ1-1	NA	15	TGTGCCAGCAGTGAATCAACTATAATGTACTCTGAAGCTTTCTTT	CASSESTIMYSEAFF
NA	TRBV20-1	TRBJ2-7	NA	14	TGCAGTGCTAGGATACTAGCCCCCAGGTCGGAGCAGTACTTC	CSARILAPRSEQYF
few	TRBV5-6	TRBJ2-7	NA	17	TGTGCCAGCAGCCGATTCTCCGACGGGCCCCCATTTGGGGAGCAGTACTTC	CASSRFSDGPPFGEQYF
NA	TRBV11-2	TRBJ1-1	TRBD1	13	TGTGCCAGCGCACAGGGGGGCTACACTGAAGCTTTCTTT	CASAQGGYTEAFF
NA	TRBV30	TRBJ1-2	NA	14	TGTGCCTGGATTCCAGGGATACGGGGCGATGGCTACACCTTC	CAWIPGIRGDGYTF
NA	TRBV21-1	TRBJ1-3	NA	11	TGTGCCAGCAGACCAACTTACACCATATATTTT	CASRPTYTIYF
NA	TRBV4-1	TRBJ2-5	TRBD2	22	TGCGCCAGCAGCCAAGATGTTGGCGGGGGGAACGTCAAGAGACCCAGTGGAGGGACCCAGTACTTC	CASSQDVGGGNVKRPSGGTQYF
NA	TRBV7-9	TRBJ2-2	TRBD2	16	TGTGCCAGCAGCTTAGCGCTAGCGGGAGGTTCCGGGGAGCTGTTTTTT	CASSLALAGGSGELFF
NA	TRBV11-2	TRBJ2-7	TRBD1	15	TGTGCCAGCAGCCTATATAGGACAGGGGGCTACGAGCAGTACTTC	CASSLYRTGGYEQYF
once	TRBV21-1	TRBJ1-5	NA	15	TGTGCCAGCAGCACCTACACGGATAGCAATCAGCCCCAGCATTTT	CASSTYTDSNQPQHF
NA	TRBV10-2	TRBJ1-2	NA	17	TGCGCCAGCAGTGACTCCTTAGCAGGGCCCTATCTAAATGGCTACACCTTC	CASSDSLAGPYLNGYTF
NA	TRBV12-3/TRBV12-4	TRBJ2-5	TRBD2	16	TGTGCCAGCAAGAGGCTAGCGGGCGGAGAGAGGGAGACCCAGTACTTC	CASKRLAGGERETQYF
few	TRBV7-9	TRBJ2-1	NA	13	TGTGCCAGCAGCTTATCCCATAGGGGAGAGCAGTTCTTC	CASSLSHRGEQFF
few	TRBV28	TRBJ2-1	TRBD2	16	TGTGCCAGCAGCCCCCCACTAGCGACTCGGGGGAACGAGCAGTTCTTC	CASSPPLATRGNEQFF
NA	TRBV18	TRBJ2-4	NA	17	TGTGCCAGCTCACCACGAGGGGCAGGACTAGCCAAAAACATTCAGTACTTC	CASSPRGAGLAKNIQYF
NA	TRBV7-2	TRBJ2-7	TRBD2	16	TGTGCCAGCAGCCTGGGGTGGGTAGCGGGGTCCTACGAGCAGTACTTC	CASSLGWVAGSYEQYF
few	TRBV10-3	TRBJ2-2	TRBD2	15	TGTGCCATCAGGCCGGGACTAGTGAACACCGGGGAGCTGTTTTTT	CAIRPGLVNTGELFF
NA	TRBV5-1	TRBJ2-1	TRBD2	17	TGCGCCAGCAGCCCCGGCGGGACTAGCGGCTCCTACAATGAGCGGTTCTTC	CASSPGGTSGSYNERFF
NA	TRBV29-1	TRBJ2-5	TRBD2	15	TGCAGCGTTGAGGGACTAGCGGTTTTAGGCAATGAGCAGTACTTC	CSVEGLAVLGNEQYF
NA	TRBV12-3/TRBV12-4	TRBJ2-7	TRBD1	15	TGTGCCAGCAGTTCCCTGGACAGGGTATCGGGCGAGCAGTACTTC	CASSSLDRVSGEQYF
many	TRBV12-3/TRBV12-4	TRBJ1-2	NA	14	TGTGCCAGCAAAATTCGTGGTCTTGCCTATGGCTACACCTTC	CASKIRGLAYGYTF
NA	TRBV7-2	TRBJ2-1	NA	12	TGTGCCAGACAAGGTGGCGTCGGTGAGCAGTTCTTC	CARQGGVGEQFF
NA	TRBV6-5	TRBJ1-4	TRBD1	16	TGTGCCAGCAGCCGTCAAGGGACAGAACTAAATGAAAAACTGTTTTTT	CASSRQGTELNEKLFF
NA	TRBV5-1	TRBJ1-2	NA	11	TGCGCCAGCAGTTCCGACGATGGCTACACCTTC	CASSSDDGYTF
NA	TRBV20-1	TRBJ2-7	NA	11	TGCAGTGCGGAGTTAGGCCTCGAGCAGTACTTC	CSAELGLEQYF
few	TRBV24-1	TRBJ2-7	NA	13	TGTGCCACGACAGATCCTAACTCCTACGAGCAGTACTTC	CATTDPNSYEQYF
NA	TRBV10-3	TRBJ2-1	TRBD2	15	TGTGCCATCAGTGAAAGGCTAGCGGGAGAATTCGAGCAGTTCTTC	CAISERLAGEFEQFF
NA	TRBV7-9	TRBJ2-1	NA	12	TGTGCCAGCAGCCTCCCTCCCGGGGAGCAGTTCTTC	CASSLPPGEQFF
NA	TRBV5-1	TRBJ1-2	NA	16	TGCGCCAGCAGCTTGCCAACCAGGGATGGCACGGCTTGCGACACCTTC	CASSLPTRDGTACDTF
NA	TRBV5-1	TRBJ2-3	NA	14	TGCGCCAGCAGCTTTGGACCGGACACAGATACGCAGTATTTT	CASSFGPDTDTQYF
many	TRBV20-1	TRBJ2-1	TRBD2	20	TGCAGTGCTAGAGACGTGGGGACTAGCGGGAAAAAGAGGTCGGACAATGAGCAGTTCTTC	CSARDVGTSGKKRSDNEQFF
NA	TRBV30	TRBJ1-2	NA	14	TGTGCCTGGAGTGTACAGGGAGGGGCCTCTGGCTACACCTTC	CAWSVQGGASGYTF
NA	TRBV6-2/TRBV6-3	TRBJ2-7	NA	16	TGTGCCAGCAGGCTAAGCCGGGACCAGAGTAAAAGGGCCCAGTACTTC	CASRLSRDQSKRAQYF
NA	TRBV2	TRBJ1-2	TRBD1	14	TGTGCCAGCAGTGGGGACAGGGTGGGGTATGGCTACACCTTC	CASSGDRVGYGYTF
NA	TRBV15	TRBJ2-7	TRBD1	16	TGTGCCACCAGCATCAGCACCGGGACAGGAGTCTACGAGCAGTACTTT	CATSISTGTGVYEQYF
NA	TRBV4-2	TRBJ1-2	NA	14	TGTGCCAGCAGCCAAGAAGGGATTGCCTATGGCTACACCTTC	CASSQEGIAYGYTF